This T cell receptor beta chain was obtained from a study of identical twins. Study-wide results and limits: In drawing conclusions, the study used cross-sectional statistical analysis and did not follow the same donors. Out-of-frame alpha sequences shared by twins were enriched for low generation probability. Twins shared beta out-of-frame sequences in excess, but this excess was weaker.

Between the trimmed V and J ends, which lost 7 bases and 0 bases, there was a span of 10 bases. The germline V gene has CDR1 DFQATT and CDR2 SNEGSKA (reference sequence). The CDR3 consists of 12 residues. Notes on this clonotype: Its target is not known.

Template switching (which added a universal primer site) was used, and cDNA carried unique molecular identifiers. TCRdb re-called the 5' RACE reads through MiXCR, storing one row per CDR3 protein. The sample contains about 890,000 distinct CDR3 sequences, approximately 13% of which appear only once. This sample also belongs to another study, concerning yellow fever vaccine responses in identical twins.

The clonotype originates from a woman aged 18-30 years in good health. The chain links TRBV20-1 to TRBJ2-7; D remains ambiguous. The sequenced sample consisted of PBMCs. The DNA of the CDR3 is TGCAGTGTTGGAAAGGGCTCCTACGAGCAGTACTTC. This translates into CSVGKGSYEQYF.